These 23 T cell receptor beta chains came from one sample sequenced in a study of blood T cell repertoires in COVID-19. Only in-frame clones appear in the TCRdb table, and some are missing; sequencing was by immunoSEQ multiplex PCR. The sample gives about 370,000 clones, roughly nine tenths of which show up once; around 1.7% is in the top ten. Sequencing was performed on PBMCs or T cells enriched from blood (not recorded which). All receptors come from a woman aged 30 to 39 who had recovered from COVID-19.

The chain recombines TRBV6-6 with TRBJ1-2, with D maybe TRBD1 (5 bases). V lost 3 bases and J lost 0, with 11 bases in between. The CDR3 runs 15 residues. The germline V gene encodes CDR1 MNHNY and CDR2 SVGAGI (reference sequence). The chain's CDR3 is CASSYSDTPNYGYTF. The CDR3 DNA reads TGTGCCAGCAGTTATTCGGACACCCCTAACTATGGCTACACCTTC.

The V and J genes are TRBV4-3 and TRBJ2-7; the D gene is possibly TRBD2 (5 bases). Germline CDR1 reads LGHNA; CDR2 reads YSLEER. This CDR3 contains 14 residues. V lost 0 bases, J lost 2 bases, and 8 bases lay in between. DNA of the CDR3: TGCGCCAGCAGCCAAGACGGGGTTACCTACGAGCAGTACTTC. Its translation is CASSQDGVTYEQYF.

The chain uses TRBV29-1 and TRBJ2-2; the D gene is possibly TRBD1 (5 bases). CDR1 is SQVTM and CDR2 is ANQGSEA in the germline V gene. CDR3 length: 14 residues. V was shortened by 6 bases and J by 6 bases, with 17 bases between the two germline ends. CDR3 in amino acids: CSVKIKGVPGELFF. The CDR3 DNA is TGCAGCGTAAAAATAAAAGGGGTCCCCGGGGAGCTGTTTTTT.

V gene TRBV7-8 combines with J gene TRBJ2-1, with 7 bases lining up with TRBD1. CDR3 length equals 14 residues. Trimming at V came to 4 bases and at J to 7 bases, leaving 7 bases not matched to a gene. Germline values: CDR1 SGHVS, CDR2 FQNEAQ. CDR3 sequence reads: CASSSDLTGNEQFF. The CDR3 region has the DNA TGTGCCAGCAGCTCTGACCTGACAGGGAATGAGCAGTTCTTC.

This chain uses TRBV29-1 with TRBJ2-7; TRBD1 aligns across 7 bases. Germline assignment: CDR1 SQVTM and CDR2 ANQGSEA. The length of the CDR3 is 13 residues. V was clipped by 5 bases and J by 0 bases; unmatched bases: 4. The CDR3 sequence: CSVNRDSSYEQYF. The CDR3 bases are TGCAGCGTTAACCGGGACAGCTCCTACGAGCAGTACTTC.

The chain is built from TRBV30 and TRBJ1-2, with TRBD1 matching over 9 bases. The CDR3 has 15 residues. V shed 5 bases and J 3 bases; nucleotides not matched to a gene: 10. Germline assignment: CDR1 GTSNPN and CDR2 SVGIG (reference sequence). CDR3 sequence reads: CAWDRGRTIDYGYTF. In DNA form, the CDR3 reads TGTGCCTGGGACAGGGGGAGGACTATCGACTATGGCTACACCTTC.

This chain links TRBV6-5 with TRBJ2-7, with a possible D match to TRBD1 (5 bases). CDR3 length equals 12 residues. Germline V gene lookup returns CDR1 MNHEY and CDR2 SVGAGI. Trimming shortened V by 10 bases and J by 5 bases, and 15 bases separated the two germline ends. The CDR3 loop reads CATRSRVNEQYF. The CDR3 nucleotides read TGTGCCACCCGGTCCAGGGTCAACGAGCAGTACTTC.

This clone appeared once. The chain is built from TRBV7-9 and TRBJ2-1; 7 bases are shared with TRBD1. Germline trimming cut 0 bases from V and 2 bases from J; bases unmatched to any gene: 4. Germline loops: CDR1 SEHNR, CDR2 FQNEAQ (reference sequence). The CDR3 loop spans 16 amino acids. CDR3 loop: CASSLATGDPYNEQFF. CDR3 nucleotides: TGTGCCAGCAGCTTAGCAACAGGGGATCCCTACAATGAGCAGTTCTTC.

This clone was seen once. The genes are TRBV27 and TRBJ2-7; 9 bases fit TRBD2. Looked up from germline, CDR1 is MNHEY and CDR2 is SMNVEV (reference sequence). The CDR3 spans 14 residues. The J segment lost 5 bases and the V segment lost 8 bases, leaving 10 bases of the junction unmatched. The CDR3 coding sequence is TGTGCCAGCTCATTCTGGCGGGAGGGCAACGAGCAGTACTTC. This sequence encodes CASSFWREGNEQYF.

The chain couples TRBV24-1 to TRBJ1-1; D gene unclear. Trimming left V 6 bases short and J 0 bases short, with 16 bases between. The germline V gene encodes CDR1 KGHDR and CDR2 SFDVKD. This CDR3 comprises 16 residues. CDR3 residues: CATSPLIWPLNTEAFF. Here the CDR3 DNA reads TGTGCCACCAGTCCGCTTATATGGCCCCTGAACACTGAAGCTTTCTTT.

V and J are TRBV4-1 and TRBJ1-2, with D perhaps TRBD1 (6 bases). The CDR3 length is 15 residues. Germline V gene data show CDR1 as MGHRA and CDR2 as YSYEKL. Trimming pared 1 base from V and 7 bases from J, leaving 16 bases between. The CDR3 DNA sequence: TGCGCCAGCAGCCAAGGACAACCAAGGACAGTTGGCTACACCTTC. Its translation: CASSQGQPRTVGYTF.

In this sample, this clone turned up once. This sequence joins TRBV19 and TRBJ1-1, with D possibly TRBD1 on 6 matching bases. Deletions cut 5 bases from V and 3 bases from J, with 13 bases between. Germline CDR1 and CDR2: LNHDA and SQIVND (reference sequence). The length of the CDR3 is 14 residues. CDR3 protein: CASSHQGRDTEAFF. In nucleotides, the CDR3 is TGTGCCAGTAGTCATCAGGGGAGGGACACTGAAGCTTTCTTT.

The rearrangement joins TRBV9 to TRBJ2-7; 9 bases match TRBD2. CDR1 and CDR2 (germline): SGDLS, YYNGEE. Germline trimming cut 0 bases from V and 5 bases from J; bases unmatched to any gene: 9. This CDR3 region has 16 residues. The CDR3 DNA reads TGTGCCAGCAGCGTAGACCCTAGCGGGGTCCTCGACGAGCAGTACTTC. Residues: CASSVDPSGVLDEQYF.

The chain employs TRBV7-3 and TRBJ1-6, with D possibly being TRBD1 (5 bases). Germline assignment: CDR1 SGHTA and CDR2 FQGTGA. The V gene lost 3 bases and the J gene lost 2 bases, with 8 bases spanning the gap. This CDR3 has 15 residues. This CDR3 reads CASSLSGAYNSPLHF. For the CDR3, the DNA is TGTGCCAGCAGCTTGTCGGGGGCCTATAATTCACCCCTCCACTTT.

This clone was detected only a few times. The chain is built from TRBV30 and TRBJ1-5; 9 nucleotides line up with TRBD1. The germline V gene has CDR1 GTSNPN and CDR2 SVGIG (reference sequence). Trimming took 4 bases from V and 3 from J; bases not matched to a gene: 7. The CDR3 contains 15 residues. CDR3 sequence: CAWNTGGFNNQPQHF. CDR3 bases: TGTGCCTGGAATACAGGGGGCTTTAACAATCAGCCCCAGCATTTT.

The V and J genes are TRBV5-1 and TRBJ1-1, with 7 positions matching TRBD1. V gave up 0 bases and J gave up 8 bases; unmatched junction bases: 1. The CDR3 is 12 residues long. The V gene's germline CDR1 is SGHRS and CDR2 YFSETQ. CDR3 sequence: CASSLGQGEAFF. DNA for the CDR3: TGCGCCAGCAGCTTGGGACAGGGAGAAGCTTTCTTT.

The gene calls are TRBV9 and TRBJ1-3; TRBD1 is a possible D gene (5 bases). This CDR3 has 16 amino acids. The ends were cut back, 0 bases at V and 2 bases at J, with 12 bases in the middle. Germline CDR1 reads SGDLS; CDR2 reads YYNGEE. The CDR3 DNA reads TGTGCCAGCAGCGTAGGGGCAGGGAGGCCTGGAAACACCATATATTTT. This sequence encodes CASSVGAGRPGNTIYF.

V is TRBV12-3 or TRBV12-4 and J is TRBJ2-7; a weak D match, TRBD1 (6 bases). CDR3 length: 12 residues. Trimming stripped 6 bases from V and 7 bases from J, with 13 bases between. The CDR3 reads CASRRTGWEQYF. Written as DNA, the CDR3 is TGTGCCAGCAGAAGAACAGGGTGGGAGCAGTACTTC.

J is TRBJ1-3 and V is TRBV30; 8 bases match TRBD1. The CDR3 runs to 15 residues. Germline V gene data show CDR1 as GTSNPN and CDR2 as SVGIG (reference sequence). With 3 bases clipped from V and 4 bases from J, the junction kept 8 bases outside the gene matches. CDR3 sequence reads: CAWRGDRGNGNTIYF. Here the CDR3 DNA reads TGTGCCTGGAGGGGAGACAGGGGCAACGGAAACACCATATATTTT.

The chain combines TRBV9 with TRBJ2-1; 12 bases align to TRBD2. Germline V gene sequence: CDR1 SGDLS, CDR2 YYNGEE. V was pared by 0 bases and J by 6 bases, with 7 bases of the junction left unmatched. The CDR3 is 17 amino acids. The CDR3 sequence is CASSVARLAGGFNEQFF. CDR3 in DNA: TGTGCCAGCAGCGTAGCTCGGCTAGCGGGAGGGTTCAATGAGCAGTTCTTC.

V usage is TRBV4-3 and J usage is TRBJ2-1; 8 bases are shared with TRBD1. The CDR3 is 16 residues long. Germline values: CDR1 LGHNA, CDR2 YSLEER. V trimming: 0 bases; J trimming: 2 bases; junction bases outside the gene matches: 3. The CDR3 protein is CASSQDLDRAYNEQFF. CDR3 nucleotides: TGCGCCAGCAGCCAAGATCTGGACAGGGCCTACAATGAGCAGTTCTTC.

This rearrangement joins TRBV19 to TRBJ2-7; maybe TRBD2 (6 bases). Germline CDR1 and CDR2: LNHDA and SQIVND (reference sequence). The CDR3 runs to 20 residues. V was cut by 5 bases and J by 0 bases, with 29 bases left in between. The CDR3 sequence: CASSVPIGEAPVYSSYEQYF. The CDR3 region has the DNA TGTGCCAGTAGTGTCCCCATAGGGGAGGCTCCCGTTTACTCCTCCTACGAGCAGTACTTC.

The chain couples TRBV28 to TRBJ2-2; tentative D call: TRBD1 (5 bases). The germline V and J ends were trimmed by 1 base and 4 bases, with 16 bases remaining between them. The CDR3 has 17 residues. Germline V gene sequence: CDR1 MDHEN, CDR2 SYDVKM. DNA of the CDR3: TGTGCCAGCAGTTTATTTGCAGGGCTGTCGGGCACCGGGGAGCTGTTTTTT. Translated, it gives CASSLFAGLSGTGELFF.